These 24 T cell receptor beta chains were all obtained from the same sample, sequenced in a study of cytomegalovirus exposure and HLA in healthy donors. The PCR made use of 60 Vbeta and 13 Jbeta primers. The repertoire was sequenced with immunoSEQ multiplex PCR; TCRdb's copy has only in-frame clones and lacks some. Among 100,000 to 150,000 clones listed, roughly 80% were seen once. The sequenced sample was PBMCs. Receptors were obtained from a woman between 40 and 50 years old in good health and CMV-seropositive.

The CDR3 reads CASSLAGGQDETQYF. The CDR3 DNA sequence: TGCGCCAGCAGCTTGGCCGGAGGACAGGACGAGACCCAGTACTTC. V and J are TRBV5-1 and TRBJ2-5; 7 bases fit TRBD1. The CDR3 extends over 15 amino acids. V was pared by 0 bases and J by 5 bases, with 7 bases of the junction left unmatched. The germline V gene has CDR1 SGHRS and CDR2 YFSETQ.

The chain carries TRBV5-8 and TRBJ2-7, with 8 positions matching TRBD1. The junction had 5 bases not matched to a gene; V was cut back by 4 bases and J by 2 bases. Germline loops: CDR1 SGHTS, CDR2 YDEGEE. The CDR3 has 14 amino acids. The CDR3 DNA is TGTGCCAGCAGCCTGGCAGGGGGCACCTACGAGCAGTACTTC. Amino acid sequence: CASSLAGGTYEQYF.

The chain recombines TRBV20-1 with TRBJ2-5; the D is unclear. The J call is in doubt because the DNA end fits TRBJ2-7 better. Germline V CDR1 and CDR2: DFQATT, SNEGSKA (reference sequence). CDR3 size: 11 residues. CDR3: CSARTAYEQYF. CDR3 coding DNA: TGCAGTGCTAGAACCGCCTACGAGCAGTACTTC.

The chain carries TRBV27 and TRBJ1-1, with a tentative D call TRBD1 (6 bases). Trimming cost V 2 bases and J 5 bases, with 18 bases left between them. This CDR3 is 16 amino acids long. Germline V CDR1 and CDR2: MNHEY, SMNVEV (reference sequence). The CDR3 sequence: CASSLPPRGGGTEAFF. In DNA, the CDR3 is TGTGCCAGCAGTTTACCCCCGAGAGGGGGTGGGACTGAAGCTTTCTTT.

The chain joins TRBV6-6 to TRBJ1-2, with 10 bases matching TRBD1. The CDR3 covers 13 residues. Trimming cost V 8 bases and J 0 bases; bases outside gene matches: 0. Germline lookup yields CDR1 MNHNY and CDR2 SVGAGI (reference sequence). The chain's CDR3 is CASGQGANYGYTF. CDR3 nucleotides: TGTGCCAGCGGACAGGGGGCTAACTATGGCTACACCTTC.

This clone was observed a few times. The CDR3 here is CASSLGRGTTYEQYF. The CDR3, as DNA: TGTGCCAGCAGCCTTGGGCGGGGAACCACCTACGAGCAGTACTTC. The rearrangement uses TRBV7-2 and TRBJ2-7; D perhaps matches TRBD2 (6 bases). V dropped 5 bases and J dropped 2 bases, with 16 bases sitting between them. The CDR3 contains 15 residues. CDR1 and CDR2 (germline): SGHTA, FQGNSA. Supplemented by reference TRBV7-2 and TRBJ2-7, the full variable domain reads GAGVSQSPSNKVTEKGKDVELRCDPISGHTALYWYRQSLGQGLEFLIYFQGNSAPDKSGLPSDRFSAERTGGSVSTLTIQRTQQEDSAVYLCASSLGRGTTYEQYFGPGTRLTVT.

CDR3 residues: CASSHPGLAFHEQYF. CDR3 coding DNA: TGTGCCAGCAGCCACCCGGGACTAGCGTTTCACGAGCAGTACTTC. J is TRBJ2-7 and V is TRBV14, with 10 bases fitting TRBD2. The CDR3 contains 15 residues. Germline V lookup: CDR1 SGHDN, CDR2 FVKESK. Trimming at V came to 3 bases and at J to 5 bases, leaving 7 bases not matched to a gene.

This rearrangement joins TRBV30 to TRBJ1-3, with 10 bases that match TRBD1. The CDR3 totals 15 residues. V lost 4 bases, J lost 0 bases, and 3 bases stayed unmatched. CDR1 GTSNPN and CDR2 SVGIG come from the germline V gene (reference sequence). The CDR3 protein is CAWTRDRGSGNTIYF. CDR3 in DNA: TGTGCCTGGACCAGGGACAGGGGCTCTGGAAACACCATATATTTT.

The CDR3 is CASSVYGVDGYTF. Here the CDR3 DNA reads TGTGCCAGCAGTGTGTACGGGGTAGATGGCTACACCTTC. This rearrangement joins TRBV6-1 to TRBJ1-2; D is undetermined. Trimming pared 4 bases from V and 6 bases from J, leaving 12 bases between. Germline lookup yields CDR1 MNHNS and CDR2 SASEGT. The CDR3 has 13 amino acids.

This chain links TRBV18 with TRBJ1-2; TRBD1 matches at 9 bases. The CDR3 runs to 13 residues. Germline V gene lookup returns CDR1 KGHSH and CDR2 LQKENI. V shed 5 bases, J shed 3 bases, and the junction held 1 base outside the gene matches. The CDR3 DNA follows: TGTGCCAGCTCAAGGACAGGGGACTATGGCTACACCTTC. Translating it yields CASSRTGDYGYTF.

The chain carries TRBV5-4 and TRBJ2-6, with 7 bases identical to TRBD1. Germline V gene sequence: CDR1 SGHNT, CDR2 YYREEE (reference sequence). Unmatched junction bases numbered 8, after V lost 3 bases and J lost 2 bases. This CDR3 spans 17 amino acids. CDR3 coding DNA: TGTGCCAGCAGCTCCGATTTTACAGGGGCTGGGGCCAACGTCCTGACTTTC. Translation: CASSSDFTGAGANVLTF.

This chain joins TRBV23-1 and TRBJ1-4; tentative D call: TRBD1 (5 bases). TRBV23-1 is treated as an ORF (open reading frame) with a function not yet certain. V lost 3 bases to trimming and J lost 17 bases, with 16 bases between them. The CDR3 sequence is 12 residues long. CDR3 in DNA: TGCGCCAGCAGTCATTCGCGTGACAGAGATTTTTTT. Amino acids: CASSHSRDRDFF.

V gene TRBV6-1 combines with J gene TRBJ2-3; TRBD2 agrees at 9 bases. J was trimmed by 3 bases and V by 4 bases; bases with no gene match: 5. Per germline, CDR1 MNHNS and CDR2 SASEGT. The CDR3 spans 15 residues. CDR3 DNA: TGTGCCAGCAGTGGAGTTAGCGGGAGTACAGATACGCAGTATTTT. Protein: CASSGVSGSTDTQYF.

The chain couples TRBV9 to TRBJ1-6; unclear D gene. CDR3 length equals 13 residues. Germline CDR1 is SGDLS and CDR2 is YYNGEE. V was clipped by 2 bases and J by 5 bases, with 5 bases between them. DNA for the CDR3: TGTGCCAGCAGCGTGGCGGATAATTCACCCCTCCACTTT. Its translation is CASSVADNSPLHF.

J is TRBJ1-5 and V is TRBV7-2; D unresolved. The CDR3 length is 14 residues. Trimming cost V 6 bases and J 3 bases, with 12 bases left between them. Germline V CDR1 and CDR2: SGHTA, FQGNSA. DNA for the CDR3: TGTGCCAGCAGTCGCGAGCCTTCCAATCAGCCCCAGCATTTT. Residues: CASSREPSNQPQHF.

As to this clone: The germline gene is not matched at one end of the junction; a read error may be the cause. This chain connects TRBV7-7 to TRBJ2-2; no definite D call. Germline V CDR1 and CDR2: SSHAT, FNYEAQ (reference sequence). The CDR3 covers 13 residues. The CDR3 nucleotides are TGTGCTAGCAGCAAAGAGCACACCGGGGAGCTGTTTTTT. It specifies CASSKEHTGELFF.

V usage is TRBV9 and J usage is TRBJ2-3; 11 bases align to TRBD2. The length of the CDR3 is 20 residues. Germline values: CDR1 SGDLS, CDR2 YYNGEE. V was clipped by 4 bases and J by 0 bases; unmatched bases: 16. CDR3 sequence: CASSYSGRVPPNPSTDTQYF. The CDR3 nucleotides read TGTGCCAGCAGCTATAGCGGGAGGGTCCCCCCAAATCCTAGCACAGATACGCAGTATTTT.

This clone was seen a single time. The V call is TRBV7-6, the J call TRBJ2-5, with a possible D match to TRBD1 (5 bases). The V gene's germline CDR1 is SGHVS and CDR2 FNYEAQ. V was pared by 1 base and J by 2 bases, with 11 bases between. The CDR3 contains 15 residues. CDR3: CASSLGGRAQETQYF. The CDR3 DNA is TGTGCCAGCAGCTTAGGCGGCAGGGCGCAAGAGACCCAGTACTTC.

This chain links TRBV4-3 with TRBJ2-1; D not certain. CDR1 is LGHNA, CDR2 YSLEER, per germline. The CDR3 has 14 residues. Trimming removed 0 bases from V and 5 bases from J, with 8 bases in between. For the CDR3, the DNA is TGCGCCAGCAGCCAAGAGAAACTTCACAATGAGCAGTTCTTC. Translation gives CASSQEKLHNEQFF.

The J gene is TRBJ2-7, the V gene TRBV10-3; 11 bases agree with TRBD2. Germline CDR1 and CDR2: ENHRY and SYGVKD. After removal of 5 bases from V and 3 bases from J, the junction contained 6 bases not matched to a gene. This CDR3 region has 15 residues. CDR3 nucleotide sequence: TGTGCCATCAGTAAAGGGACTAGCGGAGGCTACGAGCAGTACTTC. It codes for CAISKGTSGGYEQYF.

The chain uses TRBV6-6 and TRBJ2-7; D may be TRBD2 (6 bases). The CDR3 length is 16 residues. V was trimmed by 2 bases and J by 0 bases, leaving 14 bases between them. The germline V gene encodes CDR1 MNHNY and CDR2 SVGAGI (reference sequence). In DNA form, the CDR3 reads TGTGCCAGCAGTTACGGTTGGGGAGGAGACTCCTACGAGCAGTACTTC. Residues: CASSYGWGGDSYEQYF.

This chain joins TRBV20-1 and TRBJ1-1; D perhaps matches TRBD1 (6 bases). There are 11 residues in the CDR3. The germline V gene encodes CDR1 DFQATT and CDR2 SNEGSKA (reference sequence). V was pared by 6 bases and J by 7 bases, with 12 bases between. DNA for the CDR3: TGCAGTGCCAGTGGACAGCTTGAAGCTTTCTTT. Protein: CSASGQLEAFF.

The chain links TRBV5-6 to TRBJ2-3; D is perhaps TRBD2 (7 bases). The V gene lost 4 bases and the J gene lost 2 bases, with 17 bases spanning the gap. Per the germline V gene, CDR1 is SGHDT and CDR2 is YYEEEE. The CDR3 length is 16 residues. This chain's CDR3 is CASSRDPGGPTDTQYF. Here the CDR3 DNA reads TGTGCCAGCAGCAGGGACCCCGGGGGGCCCACAGATACGCAGTATTTT.

This clone was counted only a few times. J is TRBJ1-2 and V is TRBV5-5; D might be TRBD1 (6 bases). This CDR3 is built from 14 residues. Germline V gives CDR1 SGHKS, CDR2 YYEKEE (reference sequence). Trimming cost V 3 bases and J 4 bases, with 13 bases left between them. CDR3 sequence: CASSSGGGAYGYTF. The CDR3 DNA reads TGTGCCAGCAGCTCGGGAGGGGGGGCCTATGGCTACACCTTC.